This T cell receptor (beta chain) stems from a study of shared clonotypes between healthy human individuals. Study context: Each donor contributed plates that comprised three CD4 naive, three CD4 memory, two CD8 naive and one CD8 memory.

Every subset had its genomic DNA shared out evenly among several immunoSEQ plates. TCRdb keeps only in-frame clones here, not all; method: immunoSEQ multiplex PCR. The repertoire consists of 2 million to 2.5 million clones, with roughly 94% occurring once and the leading ten covering around 1.1%. The germline gives CDR1 WSHSY, CDR2 SAAADI. V shed 7 bases and J 4 bases; nucleotides not matched to a gene: 7. The CDR3 is 14 amino acids. Naivety among CD8 cells was defined by CD45RO negativity and positive CCR7 selection, thereby excluding terminally differentiated effector memory CD45RA+ cells. What was sequenced was naive CD8+ T cells sorted from blood. The receptor was isolated from a man between 18 and 35 years old in good health. The chain is built from TRBV10-2 and TRBJ2-1; TRBD2 aligns across 7 bases. The DNA for the CDR3 is TGCGCCAGCACCCTAGCGGAGATTTACAATGAGCAGTTCTTC. Translation gives CASTLAEIYNEQFF.